The 14 T cell receptor beta chains below were found in one sample sequenced in a study of T cells in Graves' hyperthyroidism and ophthalmopathy. TCR beta CDR3 region amplification was performed from RNA transcripts. First-round RT-PCR of the TCR CDR3 relied on the HTBI primer set. TCRdb reanalysed the multiplex PCR reads using MiXCR and keeps one entry per CDR3 protein. The data contain hundreds of thousands of distinct CDR3 sequences, roughly a quarter of them singletons. Sequencing was done on a sample of blood. The receptors come from a woman in her twenties or thirties with Graves' ophthalmopathy.

At least ten counts were recorded for this clonotype. The gene calls are TRBV20-1 and TRBJ1-1, with a weak D call TRBD1 (5 bases). CDR3 length equals 11 residues. Germline assignment: CDR1 DFQATT and CDR2 SNEGSKA (reference sequence). V was cut by 5 bases and J by 4 bases, with 8 bases left in between. This CDR3 is CSAEGLTEAFF. The CDR3 DNA reads TGCAGTGCTGAGGGGCTCACTGAAGCTTTCTTT.

This clonotype was observed a few times. The genes are TRBV4-2 and TRBJ2-5, with 9 nucleotides matching TRBD2. Germline V CDR1 and CDR2: LGHNA, YNFKEQ. The CDR3 consists of 18 residues. V was pared by 1 base and J by 4 bases, with 13 bases of the junction left unmatched. The CDR3 is CASSQAPGGGGATETQYF. CDR3 coding DNA: TGTGCCAGCAGCCAAGCCCCCGGAGGCGGGGGGGCAACAGAGACCCAGTACTTC.

To note about this clonotype: Possible read error: a much larger clone is one base away. J is TRBJ2-2 and V is TRBV6-2 or TRBV6-3; perhaps TRBD2 as D (6 bases). The V and J ends lost 5 bases and 5 bases respectively, with 24 bases between them. The CDR3 has 18 amino acids. Germline CDR1 reads MNHEY; CDR2 reads SVGEGT. CDR3 coding DNA: TGTGCCAGCAGTCCAACGTGGCGGGGCTACCGAGGGACCGGGGAGCTGTTTTTT. As protein: CASSPTWRGYRGTGELFF.

The table lists this clonotype with many counts. V and J are TRBV2 and TRBJ1-2, with D possibly matching TRBD1 (6 bases). V shed 5 bases and J shed 3 bases, with 19 bases lying between them. The CDR3 loop spans 16 amino acids. Germline V lookup: CDR1 SNHLY, CDR2 FYNNEI. The CDR3 coding sequence is TGTGCCAGCAGTTTTCAACTTACAGGGTACTACTATGGCTACACCTTC. This encodes CASSFQLTGYYYGYTF.

This clonotype came up many times. The V gene is TRBV6-1, the J gene TRBJ1-1; D is undetermined. This CDR3 is 11 amino acids long. V was clipped by 3 bases and J by 7 bases, with 6 bases between them. Germline lookup yields CDR1 MNHNS and CDR2 SASEGT. CDR3 bases: TGTGCCAGCAGTGAGGTACTTGAAGCTTTCTTT. This sequence encodes CASSEVLEAFF.

V gene TRBV7-3 combines with J gene TRBJ2-5; 10 positions agree with TRBD2. There are 18 residues in the CDR3. Per the germline V gene, CDR1 is SGHTA and CDR2 is FQGTGA. J gave up 5 bases and V 0 bases, and 12 bases lay outside the gene matches. The CDR3, as DNA: TGTGCCAGCAGCTTAACGGATTCGCAGCGGGAGGGCCGGGAGACCCAGTACTTC. It encodes CASSLTDSQREGRETQYF.

This clonotype occurred many times. The chain combines TRBV6-1 with TRBJ1-1; unclear D gene. Trimming cost V 1 base and J 11 bases, with 14 bases left between them. This CDR3 spans 13 amino acids. Germline V gives CDR1 MNHNS, CDR2 SASEGT. The CDR3 DNA reads TGTGCCAGCAGTGAAGAGGACGGATTAGAGGCTTTCTTT. It specifies CASSEEDGLEAFF.

Only a few counts were recorded for this clonotype. The V and J genes are TRBV12-3 or TRBV12-4 and TRBJ2-7; D remains ambiguous. The V and J ends lost 4 bases and 2 bases respectively, with 9 bases between them. The CDR3 totals 13 residues. In nucleotides, the CDR3 is TGTGCCAGCAGTTCCTCCCTCCCCTACGAGCAGTACTTC. It yields the protein CASSSSLPYEQYF.

The J gene is TRBJ2-7, the V gene TRBV5-1, with D possibly being TRBD2 (6 bases). The CDR3 length is 14 residues. Germline lookup yields CDR1 SGHRS and CDR2 YFSETQ. V was clipped by 5 bases and J by 2 bases, with 14 bases between them. For the CDR3, the DNA is TGCGCCAGCAGGGCGGGCGGGACCCCCTACGAGCAGTACTTC. The encoded protein is CASRAGGTPYEQYF.

Written as DNA, the CDR3 is TGCGCCAGCAGCCAGGAAAACCGGGAACGCTACGAGCAGTACTTC. This translates into CASSQENRERYEQYF. This rearrangement joins TRBV4-1 to TRBJ2-7; possible D gene TRBD2, 5 bases. CDR1 is MGHRA and CDR2 is YSYEKL in the germline V gene. V was clipped by 3 bases and J by 3 bases, with 15 bases between them. This CDR3 comprises 15 residues.

The chain has TRBV13 and TRBJ1-2; D gene ambiguous. Germline V gene sequence: CDR1 PRHDT, CDR2 FYEKMQ (reference sequence). CDR3 size: 10 residues. Trimming left V 8 bases short and J 6 bases short, with 7 bases between. CDR3 nucleotides: TGTGCCAGCCCCCGCGATGGCTACACCTTC. Its translation is CASPRDGYTF.

This clonotype has a count of ten or more. The V and J genes are TRBV7-2 and TRBJ1-1, with 9 bases lining up with TRBD1. This CDR3 is 15 amino acids long. After removal of 1 base from V and 7 bases from J, the junction contained 7 bases not matched to a gene. Per germline, CDR1 SGHTA and CDR2 FQGNSA. In DNA form, the CDR3 reads TGTGCCAGCAGCTTAGGTGGACAGGGGTCAGATGAAGCTTTCTTT. Its protein is CASSLGGQGSDEAFF.

This clonotype was picked up a small number of times. V usage is TRBV20-1 and J usage is TRBJ1-2; D might be TRBD1 (5 bases). Germline values: CDR1 DFQATT, CDR2 SNEGSKA (reference sequence). CDR3 length: 13 residues. V was pared by 3 bases and J by 3 bases, with 11 bases between. Here the CDR3 DNA reads TGCAGTGCTAGTATGGGGGGGGACTATGGCTACACCTTC. Translating gives CSASMGGDYGYTF.

This clonotype was counted many times. This chain uses TRBV4-1 with TRBJ1-1; possibly TRBD1 for D (5 bases). Trimming left V 1 base short and J 5 bases short, with 11 bases between. Germline V gene data show CDR1 as MGHRA and CDR2 as YSYEKL. This CDR3 is built from 14 residues. CDR3 protein: CASSQAGWRTEAFF. For the CDR3, the DNA is TGCGCCAGCAGCCAAGCAGGGTGGAGGACTGAAGCTTTCTTT.